This T cell receptor beta chain was captured by sequencing in a study of T-cell reconstitution after alpha-beta-depleted transplantation in children. Preparation of the TCRbeta library used unique molecular identifiers. From the PCR reads, TCRdb called clonotypes with MiXCR, one entry per CDR3 protein. The table lists fewer than 550,000 distinct CDR3 sequences, around 10% of them singletons. Trimming removed 1 base from V and 1 base from J, with 10 bases in between. This CDR3 is built from 15 residues. Study-level results: T-cell numbers and diversity, one year after transplant, stemmed largely from T cells that were newly produced. Some patients showed high day-60 TCRbeta diversity, which derived from surviving recipient T cells and thymic progenitors.

Ten or more counts support this clonotype. What it binds is unknown. The chain joins TRBV12-3 or TRBV12-4 to TRBJ1-1, with D unresolved. The source is a female patient aged 2-10 years who had a stem cell transplant for aplastic anemia, so the T cells may come from the graft donor. Sequenced here: PBMCs, mostly from graft donor cells, sampled 180 days after TCRalphabeta/CD19-depleted stem cell transplant. This chain's CDR3 is CASSLGERKNTEAFF. The CDR3, as DNA: TGTGCCAGCAGTTTAGGTGAACGGAAGAACACTGAAGCTTTCTTT.